This TCR beta chain was found in a study of human T cells and chemical hapten exposure. Turning to the study itself: Sensitizing treatment utilized 2% DPC over a roughly 2 cm by roughly 2 cm portion of upper inner arm skin. Small volume differences among pooled libraries mainly caused per-sample TCR yield variation. Patients, predominantly female, presented with alopecia areata, totalis or universalis. Study observations and caveats: After DPC sensitization, TCRs above 1 in 1000 frequency showed no change.

Time point described: pre-sensitization, week 0. Indicated treatment: therapeutic diphenylcyclopropenone sensitization with weekly scalp DPC. TCRdb re-called the RACE reads through MiXCR, storing one row per CDR3 protein. The sample has tens of thousands of distinct CDR3 sequences, 9.6% seen once. This clonotype has a count of ten or more. Its specificity is not known. The TCR sequence derives from a woman between 35 and 50 years old with alopecia areata. Some clones in this sample may be carry-over from other donors' samples. Specimen: whole blood, collected in connection with sensitization to the hapten diphenylcyclopropenone (DPC).

For the CDR3, the DNA is TGTGCCAGCAGCCCAATGCGGGAGCAGTTCTTC. This encodes CASSPMREQFF. The rearrangement links TRBV7-8 to TRBJ2-1; D not certain. This CDR3 has 11 amino acids. Deletions cut 5 bases from V and 10 bases from J, with 9 bases between. Germline values: CDR1 SGHVS, CDR2 FQNEAQ.